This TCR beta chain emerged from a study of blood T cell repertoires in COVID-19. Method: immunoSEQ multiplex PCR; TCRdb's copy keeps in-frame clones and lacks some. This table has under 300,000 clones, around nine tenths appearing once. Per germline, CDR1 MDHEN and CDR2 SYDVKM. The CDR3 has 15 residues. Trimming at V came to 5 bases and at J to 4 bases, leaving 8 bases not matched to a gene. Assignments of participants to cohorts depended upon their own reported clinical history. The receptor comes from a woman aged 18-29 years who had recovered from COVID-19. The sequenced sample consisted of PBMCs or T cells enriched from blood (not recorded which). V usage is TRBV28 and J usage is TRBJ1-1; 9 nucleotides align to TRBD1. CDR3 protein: CASSTQGARGTEAFF. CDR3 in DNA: TGTGCCAGCAGTACACAGGGGGCGCGTGGCACTGAAGCTTTCTTT.